This T cell receptor beta chain is from a study of T cells after yellow fever vaccination. Each CDR3 protein gets one entry after TCRdb re-called the 5' RACE reads with MiXCR. The sample carries hundreds of thousands of distinct CDR3 sequences, roughly 13% recorded once. The specimen comprised PBMCs, sampled on the day of the yellow fever booster vaccination. The clonotype was recovered from a man aged 25 to 40 who received the YFV17D yellow fever vaccine.

The CDR3 sequence is CASSLGASYDEQYF. For the CDR3, the DNA is TGTGCCAGCAGCCTCGGGGCTAGTTACGACGAGCAGTACTTC. The chain recombines TRBV7-9 with TRBJ2-7; D may correspond to TRBD1 or TRBD2 (5 bases each). The germline CDR1 and CDR2 sequences are SEHNR and FQNEAQ (reference sequence). The CDR3 has 14 residues. Trimming left V 5 bases short and J 5 bases short, with 16 bases between.